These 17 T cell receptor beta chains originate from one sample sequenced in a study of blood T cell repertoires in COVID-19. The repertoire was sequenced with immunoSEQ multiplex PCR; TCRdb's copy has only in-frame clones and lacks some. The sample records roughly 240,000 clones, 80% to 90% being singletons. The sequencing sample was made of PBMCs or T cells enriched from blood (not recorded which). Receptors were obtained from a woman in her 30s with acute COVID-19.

In nucleotides, the CDR3 is TGTGCCAGCAGGCTTACCGGGGTGTTCGGAAACACCATATATTTT. This sequence encodes CASRLTGVFGNTIYF. The gene calls are TRBV5-5 and TRBJ1-3; no clear D. V shed 5 bases and J shed 4 bases, with 16 bases lying between them. The germline gives CDR1 SGHKS, CDR2 YYEKEE (reference sequence). The CDR3 extends over 15 amino acids.

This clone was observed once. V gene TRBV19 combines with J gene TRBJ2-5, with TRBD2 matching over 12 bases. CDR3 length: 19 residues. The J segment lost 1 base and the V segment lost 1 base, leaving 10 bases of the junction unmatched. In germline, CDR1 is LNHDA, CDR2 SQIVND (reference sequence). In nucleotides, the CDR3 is TGTGCCAGTAGTATAGGATCCCCCACTAGCGGGGGGCTCCAAGAGACCCAGTACTTC. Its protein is CASSIGSPTSGGLQETQYF.

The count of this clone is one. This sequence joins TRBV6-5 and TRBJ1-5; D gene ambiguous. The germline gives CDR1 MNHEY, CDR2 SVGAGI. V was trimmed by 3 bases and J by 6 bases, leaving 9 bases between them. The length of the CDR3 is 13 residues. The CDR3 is CASSYGEGQPQHF. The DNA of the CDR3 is TGTGCCAGCAGTTATGGGGAGGGTCAGCCCCAGCATTTT.

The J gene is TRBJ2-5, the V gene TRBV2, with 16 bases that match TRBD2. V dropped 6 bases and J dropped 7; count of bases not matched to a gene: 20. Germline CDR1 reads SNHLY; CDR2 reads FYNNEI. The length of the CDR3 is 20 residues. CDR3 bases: TGTGCCAGCAGGGAACCTTACTGGGGACTAGCGGGGGGGCTTGGCGGGACCCAGTACTTC. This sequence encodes CASREPYWGLAGGLGGTQYF.

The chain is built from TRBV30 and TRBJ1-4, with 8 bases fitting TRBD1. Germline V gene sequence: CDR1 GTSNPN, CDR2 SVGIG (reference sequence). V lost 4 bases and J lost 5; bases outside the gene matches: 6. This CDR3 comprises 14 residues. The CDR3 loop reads CAWNRQGLNEKLFF. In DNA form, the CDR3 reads TGTGCCTGGAATCGACAGGGGCTGAATGAAAAACTGTTTTTT.

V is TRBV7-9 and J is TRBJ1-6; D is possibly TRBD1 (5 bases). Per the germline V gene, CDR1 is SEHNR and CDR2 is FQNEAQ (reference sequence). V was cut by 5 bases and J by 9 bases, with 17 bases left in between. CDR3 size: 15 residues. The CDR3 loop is CASSPSGGSGSPLHF. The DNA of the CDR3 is TGTGCCAGCAGCCCGTCCGGGGGTAGTGGTTCACCCCTCCACTTT.

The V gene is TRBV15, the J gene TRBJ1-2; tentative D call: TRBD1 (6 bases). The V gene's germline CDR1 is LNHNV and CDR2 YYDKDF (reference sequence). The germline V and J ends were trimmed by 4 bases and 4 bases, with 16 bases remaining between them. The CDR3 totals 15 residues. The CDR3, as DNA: TGTGCCACCAGCAAAGGGGGTGGGTCTGGCTATGGCTACACCTTC. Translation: CATSKGGGSGYGYTF.

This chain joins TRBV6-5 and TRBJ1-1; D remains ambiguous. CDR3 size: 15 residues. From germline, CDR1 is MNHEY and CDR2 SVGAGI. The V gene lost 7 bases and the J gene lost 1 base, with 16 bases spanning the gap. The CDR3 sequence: CASTGILGANTEAFF. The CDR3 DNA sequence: TGTGCCAGCACAGGAATACTGGGTGCGAACACTGAAGCTTTCTTT.

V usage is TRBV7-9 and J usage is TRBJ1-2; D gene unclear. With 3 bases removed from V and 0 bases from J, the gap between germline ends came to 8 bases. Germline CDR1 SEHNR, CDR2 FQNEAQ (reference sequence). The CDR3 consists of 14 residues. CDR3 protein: CASSLQAANYGYTF. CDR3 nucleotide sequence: TGTGCCAGCAGCTTGCAGGCTGCTAACTATGGCTACACCTTC.

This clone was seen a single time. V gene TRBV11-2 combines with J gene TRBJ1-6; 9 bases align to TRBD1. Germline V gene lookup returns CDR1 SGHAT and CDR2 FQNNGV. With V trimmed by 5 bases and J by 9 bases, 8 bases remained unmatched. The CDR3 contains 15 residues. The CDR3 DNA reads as TGTGCCAGCAGCCCTTTTGGGACAGGGCTTTCACCCCTCCACTTT. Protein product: CASSPFGTGLSPLHF.

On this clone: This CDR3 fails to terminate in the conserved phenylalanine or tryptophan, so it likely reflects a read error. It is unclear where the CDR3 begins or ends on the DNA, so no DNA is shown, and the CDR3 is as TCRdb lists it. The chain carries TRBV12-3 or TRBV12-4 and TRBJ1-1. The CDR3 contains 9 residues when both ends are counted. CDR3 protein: CASNMGGPL.

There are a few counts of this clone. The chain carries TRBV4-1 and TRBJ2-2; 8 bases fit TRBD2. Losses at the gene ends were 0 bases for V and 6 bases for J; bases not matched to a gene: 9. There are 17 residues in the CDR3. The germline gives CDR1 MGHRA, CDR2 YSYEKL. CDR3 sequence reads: CASSQESWRGEAGELFF. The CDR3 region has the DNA TGCGCCAGCAGCCAAGAAAGTTGGCGGGGGGAAGCCGGGGAGCTGTTTTTT.

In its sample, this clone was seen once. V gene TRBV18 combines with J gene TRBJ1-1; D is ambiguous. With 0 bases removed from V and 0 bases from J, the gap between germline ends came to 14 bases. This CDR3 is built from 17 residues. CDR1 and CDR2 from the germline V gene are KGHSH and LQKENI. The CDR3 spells CASSPPNLGPMNTEAFF. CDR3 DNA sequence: TGTGCCAGCTCACCACCGAACCTTGGGCCGATGAACACTGAAGCTTTCTTT. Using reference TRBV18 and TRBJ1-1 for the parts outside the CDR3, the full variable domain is NAGVMQNPRHLVRRRGQEARLRCSPMKGHSHVYWYRQLPEEGLKFMVYLQKENIIDESGMPKERFSAEFPKEGPSILRIQQVVRGDSAAYFCASSPPNLGPMNTEAFFGQGTRLTVV.

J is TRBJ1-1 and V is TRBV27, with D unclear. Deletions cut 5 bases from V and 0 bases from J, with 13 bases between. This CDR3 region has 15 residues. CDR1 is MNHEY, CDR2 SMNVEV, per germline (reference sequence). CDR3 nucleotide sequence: TGTGCCAGCAGTCCCCCAAACAGTATGAACACTGAAGCTTTCTTT. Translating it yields CASSPPNSMNTEAFF.

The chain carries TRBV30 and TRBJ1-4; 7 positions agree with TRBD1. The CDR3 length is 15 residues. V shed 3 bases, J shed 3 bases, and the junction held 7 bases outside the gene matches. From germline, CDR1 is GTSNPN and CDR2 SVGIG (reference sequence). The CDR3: CAWSKRTGANEKLFF. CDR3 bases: TGTGCCTGGAGCAAAAGGACAGGAGCTAATGAAAAACTGTTTTTT. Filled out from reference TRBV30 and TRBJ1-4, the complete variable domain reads SQTIHQWPATLVQPVGSPLSLECTVEGTSNPNLYWYRQAAGRGLQLLFYSVGIGQISSEVPQNLSASRPQDRQFILSSKKLLLSDSGFYLCAWSKRTGANEKLFFGSGTQLSVL.

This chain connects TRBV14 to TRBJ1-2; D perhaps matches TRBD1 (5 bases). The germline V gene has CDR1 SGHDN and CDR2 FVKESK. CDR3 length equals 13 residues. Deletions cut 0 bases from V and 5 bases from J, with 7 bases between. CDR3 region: CASSQDRGYGYTF. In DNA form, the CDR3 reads TGTGCCAGCAGCCAAGATCGGGGGTATGGCTACACCTTC.

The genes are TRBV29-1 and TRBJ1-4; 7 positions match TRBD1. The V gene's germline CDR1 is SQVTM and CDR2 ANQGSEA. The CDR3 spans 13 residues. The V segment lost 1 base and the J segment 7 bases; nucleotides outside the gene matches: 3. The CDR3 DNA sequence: TGCAGCGTTGAAGGGACAGGAGGTGAAAAACTGTTTTTT. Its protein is CSVEGTGGEKLFF.